Presented here are 26 T cell receptor beta chains from one specimen sequenced in a study of T cell changes during pregnancy in multiple sclerosis. Libraries were prepared by immunoSEQ multiplex PCR; TCRdb keeps only in-frame clonotypes and omits some of them. Here the sample spans approximately 37,000 clones, about 89% being singletons. This specimen consisted of CD4+ T cells from peripheral blood mononuclear cells, obtained in the third trimester of pregnancy. The receptors come from a female donor in good health, enrolled as a control in a pregnancy study.

V is TRBV28 and J is TRBJ2-7; D is unresolved. Germline V lookup: CDR1 MDHEN, CDR2 SYDVKM. The CDR3 spans 12 residues. V lost 5 bases and J 5 bases, leaving 10 bases between the germline ends. CDR3 DNA: TGTGCCAGCAGTACGGTTACAGACGAGCAGTACTTC. Protein: CASSTVTDEQYF.

The rearrangement links TRBV10-3 to TRBJ1-5; D may be TRBD1 (5 bases). Trimming removed 4 bases from V and 7 bases from J, with 14 bases in between. The CDR3 spans 14 residues. Germline CDR1 is ENHRY and CDR2 is SYGVKD. CDR3 sequence: CAISGQIGGQPQHF. CDR3 in DNA: TGTGCCATCAGTGGCCAAATTGGGGGGCAGCCCCAGCATTTT.

This clone was observed once. This rearrangement joins TRBV7-2 to TRBJ2-3, with TRBD2 matching 9 bases. This CDR3 contains 15 residues. Germline lookup yields CDR1 SGHTA and CDR2 FQGNSA. The junction had 9 bases not matched to a gene; V was cut back by 6 bases and J by 5 bases. In nucleotides, the CDR3 is TGTGCCAGCAGTTTGATAGCGGGGGCGGGAGATACGCAGTATTTT. The encoded protein is CASSLIAGAGDTQYF.

J is TRBJ2-7 and V is TRBV28, with 11 bases identical to TRBD1. The V gene's germline CDR1 is MDHEN and CDR2 SYDVKM. The V segment lost 1 base and the J segment 3 bases; nucleotides outside the gene matches: 5. The CDR3 length is 16 residues. CDR3 coding DNA: TGTGCCAGCAGTTTATTAGGGGGGACAGGGGGCTACGAGCAGTACTTC. It yields the protein CASSLLGGTGGYEQYF.

The chain has TRBV6-5 and TRBJ2-3; D unclear. The length of the CDR3 is 14 residues. Per the germline V gene, CDR1 is MNHEY and CDR2 is SVGAGI. The germline V and J ends were trimmed by 2 bases and 2 bases, with 8 bases remaining between them. The CDR3 nucleotides are TGTGCCAGCAGTTACGGGCCTACCACAGATACGCAGTATTTT. As protein: CASSYGPTTDTQYF.

The V gene is TRBV5-6, the J gene TRBJ2-1, with D possibly being TRBD2 (6 bases). V was pared by 3 bases and J by 1 base, with 8 bases between. Germline V gene lookup returns CDR1 SGHDT and CDR2 YYEEEE. CDR3 length: 14 residues. The CDR3 region has the DNA TGTGCCAGCAGCTGGGGGAGGTCCTACAATGAGCAGTTCTTC. Encoded protein: CASSWGRSYNEQFF.

This clone was recorded once. The CDR3 nucleotides read TGTGCCAGCAGCCCGGGGACTTTGCAAGAGACCCAGTACTTC. Translating it yields CASSPGTLQETQYF. The chain recombines TRBV5-4 with TRBJ2-5, with D possibly being TRBD2 (6 bases). The CDR3 contains 14 residues. Germline V gene data show CDR1 as SGHNT and CDR2 as YYREEE (reference sequence). V was clipped by 4 bases and J by 2 bases, with 12 bases between them.

This chain links TRBV9 with TRBJ2-7; possibly TRBD1 for D (5 bases). V lost 0 bases and J 4 bases, leaving 14 bases between the germline ends. This CDR3 has 15 amino acids. In germline, CDR1 is SGDLS, CDR2 YYNGEE. In DNA form, the CDR3 reads TGTGCCAGCAGCGTAGGAGCTGCAGGGATTTACGAGCAGTACTTC. This gives the protein CASSVGAAGIYEQYF.

The V and J genes are TRBV28 and TRBJ1-4, with D perhaps TRBD1 (5 bases). Germline V CDR1 and CDR2: MDHEN, SYDVKM. The V end lost 3 bases, the J end lost 1 base, and 6 bases lay between the germline ends. The CDR3 covers 14 residues. CDR3 protein: CASSFQGTNEKLFF. The CDR3 DNA follows: TGTGCCAGCAGTTTTCAGGGAACTAATGAAAAACTGTTTTTT.

This clone was seen a few times. V gene TRBV19 combines with J gene TRBJ1-5, with 9 bases aligning to TRBD1. The germline gives CDR1 LNHDA, CDR2 SQIVND (reference sequence). The CDR3 contains 13 residues. V shed 6 bases, J shed 3 bases, and the junction held 0 bases outside the gene matches. CDR3 amino acids: CASRQGANQPQHF. The CDR3 coding sequence is TGTGCCAGTAGACAGGGGGCCAATCAGCCCCAGCATTTT.

The chain combines TRBV5-4 with TRBJ2-2; 7 positions match TRBD2. V was clipped by 3 bases and J by 4 bases; unmatched bases: 9. Germline V lookup: CDR1 SGHNT, CDR2 YYREEE (reference sequence). The CDR3 consists of 16 residues. CDR3 residues: CASSSAGAPVTGELFF. The CDR3 DNA reads as TGTGCCAGCAGCTCCGCGGGAGCGCCCGTCACCGGGGAGCTGTTTTTT. Drawing the rest from reference TRBV5-4 and TRBJ2-2, the complete variable domain is ETGVTQSPTHLIKTRGQQVTLRCSSQSGHNTVSWYQQALGQGPQFIFQYYREEENGRGNFPPRFSGLQFPNYSSELNVNALELDDSALYLCASSSAGAPVTGELFFGEGSRLTVL.

The CDR3 loop reads CASRSGSETQYF. In nucleotides, the CDR3 is TGTGCCAGCAGATCAGGGTCAGAGACCCAGTACTTC. V usage is TRBV2 and J usage is TRBJ2-5; weak D call: TRBD1 (5 bases). Germline-derived CDR1 and CDR2 are SNHLY and FYNNEI. Trimming stripped 6 bases from V and 4 bases from J, with 9 bases between. The CDR3 length is 12 residues.

V usage is TRBV5-1 and J usage is TRBJ1-1, with a weak D call TRBD1 (6 bases). The length of the CDR3 is 14 residues. V was pared by 5 bases and J by 1 base, with 12 bases between. Germline-derived CDR1 and CDR2 are SGHRS and YFSETQ. The CDR3 protein is CASRPGTQNTEAFF. DNA for the CDR3: TGCGCCAGCAGGCCCGGGACACAGAACACTGAAGCTTTCTTT.

The V call is TRBV19, the J call TRBJ2-5; weak D call: TRBD2 (6 bases). CDR3 length equals 14 residues. Germline V lookup: CDR1 LNHDA, CDR2 SQIVND (reference sequence). V lost 2 bases to trimming and J lost 5 bases, with 12 bases between them. The CDR3: CASSIRGLGETQYF. DNA of the CDR3: TGTGCCAGTAGTATAAGGGGACTCGGGGAGACCCAGTACTTC.

V usage is TRBV6-1 and J usage is TRBJ1-2; maybe TRBD1 (5 bases). There are 14 residues in the CDR3. V gave up 7 bases and J gave up 5 bases, with 17 bases separating them. From germline, CDR1 is MNHNS and CDR2 SASEGT. The CDR3 sequence is CASTQALPAYGYTF. For the CDR3, the DNA is TGTGCCAGCACACAGGCCCTTCCTGCGTATGGCTACACCTTC.

This clone was seen a single time. J is TRBJ1-2 and V is TRBV5-1; 8 nucleotides line up with TRBD1. V trimming: 1 base; J trimming: 2 bases; junction bases outside the gene matches: 10. This CDR3 region has 17 residues. Germline assignment: CDR1 SGHRS and CDR2 YFSETQ. This CDR3 is CASSLSSGQGQNYGYTF. In DNA, the CDR3 is TGCGCCAGCAGCTTGTCTTCCGGACAGGGACAAAACTATGGCTACACCTTC.

Here the CDR3 reads CASSPQGSYNEQFF. The CDR3 DNA follows: TGTGCCAGCAGTCCTCAGGGGTCCTACAATGAGCAGTTCTTC. V is TRBV6-5 and J is TRBJ2-1, with a tentative D call TRBD1 (6 bases). Looked up from germline, CDR1 is MNHEY and CDR2 is SVGAGI. Trimming cost V 5 bases and J 1 base, with 9 bases left between them. The CDR3 contains 14 residues.

The chain carries TRBV6-6 and TRBJ2-5; a possible D gene is TRBD1 (6 bases). V dropped 0 bases and J dropped 8 bases, with 13 bases sitting between them. Germline V gene data show CDR1 as MNHNY and CDR2 as SVGAGI (reference sequence). This CDR3 is 14 amino acids long. The DNA for the CDR3 is TGTGCCAGCAGTTACTCGGGACATGGGACAACCCAGTACTTC. Protein product: CASSYSGHGTTQYF.

The chain recombines TRBV5-6 with TRBJ2-1, with 7 nucleotides matching TRBD1. CDR1 and CDR2 (germline): SGHDT, YYEEEE. The CDR3 loop spans 15 amino acids. With V trimmed by 3 bases and J by 0 bases, 3 bases remained unmatched. The CDR3 region has the DNA TGTGCCAGCAGCTATGACAGGGACTCCTACAATGAGCAGTTCTTC. As protein: CASSYDRDSYNEQFF.

This sequence joins TRBV29-1 and TRBJ2-4; the D gene is possibly TRBD1 (6 bases). Germline V CDR1 and CDR2: SQVTM, ANQGSEA. The CDR3 runs 15 residues. V shed 4 bases and J shed 2 bases, with 15 bases lying between them. The CDR3 coding sequence is TGCAGCGTTGGAGGGCAGGGGAAGTCCAAAAACATTCAGTACTTC. Amino acid sequence: CSVGGQGKSKNIQYF.

V is TRBV28 and J is TRBJ2-2; D unresolved. This CDR3 spans 13 amino acids. Looked up from germline, CDR1 is MDHEN and CDR2 is SYDVKM. The germline V and J ends were trimmed by 3 bases and 1 base, with 3 bases remaining between them. For the CDR3, the DNA is TGTGCCAGCAGTTTTATGAACACCGGGGAGCTGTTTTTT. Its protein product is CASSFMNTGELFF.

The rearrangement joins TRBV4-1 to TRBJ2-5; D gene uncertain. Trimming removed 4 bases from V and 2 bases from J, with 8 bases in between. Germline V gene data show CDR1 as MGHRA and CDR2 as YSYEKL. The CDR3 consists of 13 residues. CDR3 sequence: CASSPDIQETQYF. The CDR3 bases are TGCGCCAGCAGCCCCGACATACAAGAGACCCAGTACTTC.

Only one count was recorded for this clone. The V and J genes are TRBV6-1 and TRBJ2-5; a weak D match, TRBD1 (6 bases). This CDR3 comprises 13 residues. Trimming shortened V by 7 bases and J by 5 bases, and 14 bases separated the two germline ends. Looked up from germline, CDR1 is MNHNS and CDR2 is SASEGT. CDR3 DNA: TGTGCCAGCACCGGCAGGGGTCGGGAGACCCAGTACTTC. Amino acid sequence: CASTGRGRETQYF.

This clone was seen a handful of times. The V and J genes are TRBV30 and TRBJ1-1; tentatively, D is TRBD1 (5 bases). The V gene lost 2 bases and the J gene lost 0 bases, with 16 bases spanning the gap. This CDR3 has 16 residues. Germline CDR1 reads GTSNPN; CDR2 reads SVGIG (reference sequence). CDR3 amino acids: CAWSSWGGAMNTEAFF. CDR3 bases: TGTGCCTGGAGTTCATGGGGGGGAGCCATGAACACTGAAGCTTTCTTT. The entire variable domain, with the rest obtained from reference TRBV30 and TRBJ1-1, is as follows: SQTIHQWPATLVQPVGSPLSLECTVEGTSNPNLYWYRQAAGRGLQLLFYSVGIGQISSEVPQNLSASRPQDRQFILSSKKLLLSDSGFYLCAWSSWGGAMNTEAFFGQGTRLTVV.

V usage is TRBV6-1 and J usage is TRBJ1-2, with D maybe TRBD1 (6 bases). Germline V gene lookup returns CDR1 MNHNS and CDR2 SASEGT. The CDR3 consists of 19 residues. V lost 4 bases and J 6 bases, leaving 30 bases between the germline ends. The CDR3 sequence is CASSALTGTLHPVWDGYTF. CDR3 DNA sequence: TGTGCCAGCAGTGCACTGACAGGAACTCTTCATCCCGTTTGGGATGGCTACACCTTC.

The chain couples TRBV5-1 to TRBJ1-1, with a tentative D call TRBD1 (5 bases). CDR3 length equals 14 residues. The V end lost 0 bases, the J end lost 11 bases, and 17 bases lay between the germline ends. CDR1 is SGHRS, CDR2 YFSETQ, per germline. CDR3 nucleotides: TGCGCCAGCAGCTTGGCTGGGGGGGAGAGTGCGGCTTTCTTT. It yields the protein CASSLAGGESAAFF.